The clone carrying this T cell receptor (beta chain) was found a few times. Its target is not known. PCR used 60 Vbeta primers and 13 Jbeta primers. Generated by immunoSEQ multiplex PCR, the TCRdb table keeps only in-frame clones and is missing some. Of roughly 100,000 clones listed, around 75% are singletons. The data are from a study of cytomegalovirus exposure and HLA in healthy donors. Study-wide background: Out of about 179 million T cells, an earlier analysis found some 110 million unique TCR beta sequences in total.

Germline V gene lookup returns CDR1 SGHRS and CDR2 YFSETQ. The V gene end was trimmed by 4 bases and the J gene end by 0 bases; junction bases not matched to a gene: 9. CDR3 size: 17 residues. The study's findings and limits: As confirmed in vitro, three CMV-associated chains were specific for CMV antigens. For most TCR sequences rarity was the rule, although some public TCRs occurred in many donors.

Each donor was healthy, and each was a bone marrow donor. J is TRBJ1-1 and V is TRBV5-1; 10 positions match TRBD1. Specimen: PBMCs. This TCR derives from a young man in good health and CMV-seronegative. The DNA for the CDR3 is TGCGCCAGCAGCCCATTGGGACAGGGGATTATGAACACTGAAGCTTTCTTT. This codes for CASSPLGQGIMNTEAFF.